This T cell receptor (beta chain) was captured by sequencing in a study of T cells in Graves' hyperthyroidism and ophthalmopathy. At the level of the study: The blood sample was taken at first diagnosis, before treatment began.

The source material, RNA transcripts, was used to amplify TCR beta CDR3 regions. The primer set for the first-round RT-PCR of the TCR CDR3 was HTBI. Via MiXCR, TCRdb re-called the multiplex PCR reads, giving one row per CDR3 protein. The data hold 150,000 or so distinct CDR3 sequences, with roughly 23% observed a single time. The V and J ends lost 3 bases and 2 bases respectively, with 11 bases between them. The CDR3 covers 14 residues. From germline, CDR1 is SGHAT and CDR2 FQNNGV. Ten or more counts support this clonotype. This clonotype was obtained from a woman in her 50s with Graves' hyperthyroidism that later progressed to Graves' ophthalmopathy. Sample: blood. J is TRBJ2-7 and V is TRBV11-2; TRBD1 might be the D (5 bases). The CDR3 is CASSFSGMAYEQYF. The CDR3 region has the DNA TGTGCCAGCAGCTTTTCAGGGATGGCCTACGAGCAGTACTTC. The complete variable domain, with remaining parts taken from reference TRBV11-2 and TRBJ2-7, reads EAGVAQSPRYKIIEKRQSVAFWCNPISGHATLYWYQQILGQGPKLLIQFQNNGVVDDSQLPKDRFSAERLKGVDSTLKIQPAKLEDSAVYLCASSFSGMAYEQYFGPGTRLTVT.